The 15 T cell receptor beta chains below all came from one sample that was sequenced in a study of cytomegalovirus exposure and HLA in healthy donors. PCR was performed using 60 Vbeta and 13 Jbeta primers. Data came from immunoSEQ multiplex PCR; TCRdb stores just in-frame clones and leaves some out. The sample lists about 130,000 clones; 75% to 85% were seen once. The sequenced material came from PBMCs. The receptors shown here come from a man between 50 and 59 years old in good health and CMV-seronegative.

This clone was counted a few times. This chain joins TRBV6-1 and TRBJ1-5; no clear D. The CDR3 length is 17 residues. CDR1 is MNHNS, CDR2 SASEGT, per germline. Trimming cost V 2 bases and J 0 bases, with 14 bases left between them. The DNA of the CDR3 is TGTGCCAGCAGTGAAAATCCGAGATCTTATAGCAATCAGCCCCAGCATTTT. Translation gives CASSENPRSYSNQPQHF.

Only one count was recorded for this clone. The chain employs TRBV9 and TRBJ1-2, with D tentatively TRBD1 (5 bases). Germline values: CDR1 SGDLS, CDR2 YYNGEE. The CDR3 contains 14 residues. V was shortened by 0 bases and J by 7 bases, with 13 bases between the two germline ends. CDR3 bases: TGTGCCAGCAGCGTAGGGGGGGGAATAGGTGGCTACACCTTC. It specifies CASSVGGGIGGYTF. Drawing the rest from reference TRBV9 and TRBJ1-2, the complete variable domain is DSGVTQTPKHLITATGQRVTLRCSPRSGDLSVYWYQQSLDQGLQFLIQYYNGEERAKGNILERFSAQQFPDLHSELNLSSLELGDSALYFCASSVGGGIGGYTFGSGTRLTVV.

The chain joins TRBV5-1 to TRBJ1-2, with D possibly being TRBD1 (5 bases). The CDR3 is 13 amino acids. V was clipped by 5 bases and J by 8 bases, with 16 bases between them. Per the germline V gene, CDR1 is SGHRS and CDR2 is YFSETQ. The CDR3: CASRRDSQEGYTF. The CDR3, as DNA: TGCGCCAGCAGGCGAGACAGCCAGGAAGGCTACACCTTC.

This clone has more than one count but fewer than ten. This chain uses TRBV29-1 with TRBJ2-5; D possibly corresponds to TRBD1 (5 bases). The J call may be faulty, since TRBJ2-7 better matches the DNA end. This CDR3 has 12 amino acids. CDR1 SQVTM and CDR2 ANQGSEA come from the germline V gene. For the CDR3, the DNA is TGCAGCGTTGTCCCCCAGGGCTACGAGCAGTACTTC. Translating gives CSVVPQGYEQYF.

The rearrangement links TRBV18 to TRBJ1-3; 7 bases line up with TRBD1. CDR3 length: 16 amino acids. Germline V lookup: CDR1 KGHSH, CDR2 LQKENI. V shed 3 bases and J 0 bases; nucleotides not matched to a gene: 5. CDR3 sequence reads: CASSPTGDVSGNTIYF. The CDR3 DNA is TGTGCCAGCTCACCTACAGGGGACGTCTCTGGAAACACCATATATTTT.

On this clone: Sequence at one end of the junction differs from germline and may be a read error. In DNA, the CDR3 is TGTGCTAGCAGCCTAGATAGGAGTCAGCCCCAGCATTTT. Its protein product is CASSLDRSQPQHF. This rearrangement joins TRBV7-7 to TRBJ1-5, with D unresolved. Germline V gives CDR1 SSHAT, CDR2 FNYEAQ (reference sequence). CDR3 length equals 13 residues.

The chain employs TRBV5-1 and TRBJ2-2; D may be TRBD2 (6 bases). Trimming cost V 0 bases and J 5 bases, with 14 bases left between them. From germline, CDR1 is SGHRS and CDR2 YFSETQ. This CDR3 is 16 amino acids long. CDR3 bases: TGCGCCAGCAGCTTGGCTAGCGACCCCCGAACCGGGGAGCTGTTTTTT. Translated, it gives CASSLASDPRTGELFF.

The chain links TRBV4-2 to TRBJ1-5; TRBD1 is a possible D gene (6 bases). CDR1 and CDR2 (germline): LGHNA, YNFKEQ. V was cut by 3 bases and J by 0 bases, with 12 bases left in between. The CDR3 contains 16 residues. CDR3 region: CASSQDGTRSNQPQHF. CDR3 DNA: TGTGCCAGCAGCCAGGACGGGACACGTAGCAATCAGCCCCAGCATTTT.

The chain couples TRBV9 to TRBJ2-3; D remains unclear. The CDR3 totals 16 residues. Germline V gives CDR1 SGDLS, CDR2 YYNGEE. V lost 1 base and J lost 3, with 15 bases in between. The CDR3 DNA reads TGTGCCAGCAGCGTACGCAGCGCAGTCGTAACAGATACGCAGTATTTT. It codes for CASSVRSAVVTDTQYF.

The J gene is TRBJ1-2, the V gene TRBV21-1; the table calls TRBD1, which could not be checked here. TRBV21-1 is a pseudogene segment. The CDR3 contains 15 residues. The CDR3 here is CASSKPGQGAKGYTF. DNA for the CDR3: TGTGCCAGCAGCAAACCGGGACAGGGGGCGAAGGGCTACACCTTC.

The CDR3 loop is CASSWGQGADYGYTF. The CDR3 DNA reads TGTGCCAGCAGCTGGGGACAGGGGGCCGACTATGGCTACACCTTC. V usage is TRBV7-9 and J usage is TRBJ1-2; 12 positions match TRBD1. The CDR3 runs 15 residues. Looked up from germline, CDR1 is SEHNR and CDR2 is FQNEAQ (reference sequence). V lost 4 bases and J lost 3; bases outside the gene matches: 3.

This chain links TRBV7-3 with TRBJ1-5, with 7 bases lining up with TRBD1. The CDR3 totals 18 residues. With V trimmed by 2 bases and J by 5 bases, 15 bases remained unmatched. Germline V lookup: CDR1 SGHTA, CDR2 FQGTGA. The CDR3 loop reads CASSLEGSGEGADQPQHF. The CDR3 nucleotides are TGTGCCAGCAGCTTAGAGGGTTCCGGAGAGGGGGCCGATCAGCCCCAGCATTTT.

The gene calls are TRBV19 and TRBJ2-3; perhaps TRBD1 as D (5 bases). The CDR3 sequence is 14 residues long. Germline V CDR1 and CDR2: LNHDA, SQIVND (reference sequence). The ends were cut back, 1 base at V and 5 bases at J, with 10 bases in the middle. As DNA, the CDR3 is TGTGCCAGTAGTATAGGTGGGGCTAGAGATACGCAGTATTTT. This translates into CASSIGGARDTQYF.

This chain connects TRBV27 to TRBJ2-2, with 8 bases identical to TRBD1. Germline-derived CDR1 and CDR2 are MNHEY and SMNVEV (reference sequence). The CDR3 has 13 residues. After removal of 7 bases from V and 7 bases from J, the junction contained 5 bases not matched to a gene. The CDR3 loop is CASMHRGFGELFF. The CDR3 nucleotides are TGTGCCAGCATGCACAGGGGGTTCGGGGAGCTGTTTTTT.

The genes are TRBV5-6 and TRBJ2-2; D may be TRBD2 (6 bases). Trimming removed 1 base from V and 6 bases from J, with 13 bases in between. The CDR3 spans 15 residues. The germline V gene has CDR1 SGHDT and CDR2 YYEEEE. The CDR3 DNA sequence: TGTGCCAGCAGCTTGATCAGTGGAGGGGCCGGGGAGCTGTTTTTT. Amino acid sequence: CASSLISGGAGELFF. The whole variable domain, filled in from reference TRBV5-6 and TRBJ2-2, reads DAGVTQSPTHLIKTRGQQVTLRCSPKSGHDTVSWYQQALGQGPQFIFQYYEEEERQRGNFPDRFSGHQFPNYSSELNVNALLLGDSALYLCASSLISGGAGELFFGEGSRLTVL.